In this sample, the clone carrying this T cell receptor (beta chain) turned up a few times. This specimen belongs to a study of T-cell memory formation after mild COVID-19. Each CDR3 protein is one row after TCRdb ran MiXCR on the 5' RACE reads. The sample has 300,000 to 400,000 distinct CDR3 sequences, approximately 12% seen once. The germline gives CDR1 MNHEY, CDR2 SVGEGT. CDR3 size: 14 residues. V gene TRBV6-2 or TRBV6-3 combines with J gene TRBJ1-5, with D maybe TRBD1 (5 bases). Material: PBMCs or a T cell subset sorted from them (not recorded which). This receptor was obtained from a man between 18 and 29 years old who had mild COVID-19 (a few samples of this study predate the infection). Cell type and time point are not known. The DNA for the CDR3 is TGTGTCTCCAGATCACTACAGGGCAATCAGCCCCAGCATTTT. Protein: CVSRSLQGNQPQHF.